The T cell receptor beta chain described here comes from a study of blood T cells in healthy people across ages. Regarding this clonotype: Its specificity is not known.

V lost 0 bases to trimming and J lost 7 bases, with 12 bases between them. This CDR3 region has 14 residues. Germline loops: CDR1 SGHTA, CDR2 FQGNSA. A J-beta primer mix and a sample-barcoded 5' primer were used in a second PCR of roughly 7 to 12 cycles. Every sample produced at least 2.5 million CDR3-containing paired-end reads. MiXCR was run by TCRdb on the 5' RACE reads, yielding one entry per CDR3 protein. The sample consists of about 680,000 distinct CDR3 sequences, 45% to 50% of them appearing once. Study-level findings and limits: PBMC samples, being unsorted, prevented any conclusive comparison of naive and antigen-experienced cells.

Per individual sample, total RNA of at least 5 micrograms was extracted. Sample: blood. The V gene is TRBV7-2, the J gene TRBJ1-2; D gene ambiguous. This TCR was sampled from a woman aged 55 to 70 in good health. The CDR3: CASSLAEGSGGYTF. Here the CDR3 DNA reads TGTGCCAGCAGCTTAGCCGAGGGAAGCGGTGGCTACACCTTC.